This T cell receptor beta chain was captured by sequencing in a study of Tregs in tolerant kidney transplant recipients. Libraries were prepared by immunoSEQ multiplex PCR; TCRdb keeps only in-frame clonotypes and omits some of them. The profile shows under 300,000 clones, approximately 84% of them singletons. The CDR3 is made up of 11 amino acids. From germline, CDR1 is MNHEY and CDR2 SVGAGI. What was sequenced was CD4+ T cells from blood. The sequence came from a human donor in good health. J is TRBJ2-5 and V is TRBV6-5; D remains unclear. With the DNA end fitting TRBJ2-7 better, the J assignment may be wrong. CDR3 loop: CASGTFYEQYF. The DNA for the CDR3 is TGTGCCAGCGGTACCTTCTACGAGCAGTACTTC.